This T cell receptor beta chain derives from a study of cytomegalovirus exposure and HLA in healthy donors. The donors gave bone marrow, and they were healthy. Each donor was nominally healthy when sampled (though unrecorded immune exposures were likely). The J segment lost 4 bases and the V segment lost 2 bases, leaving 5 bases of the junction unmatched. The CDR3 loop spans 14 amino acids. CDR1 is SEHNR, CDR2 FQNEAQ, per germline (reference sequence). The study ran its PCR with 60 Vbeta and 13 Jbeta primers. Libraries were prepared by immunoSEQ multiplex PCR; TCRdb keeps only in-frame clonotypes and omits some of them. This table holds roughly 72,000 clones, about 74% found once.

Sequences were obtained from PBMCs. The TCR originated in a human donor in good health. The rearrangement links TRBV7-9 to TRBJ2-7; 7 positions match TRBD2. CDR3 region: CASSLSQRDYEQYF. The CDR3 DNA is TGTGCCAGCAGCTTAAGCCAGCGGGATTACGAGCAGTACTTC.